This T cell receptor beta chain stems from a study of neoadjuvant nivolumab and ipilimumab in lung cancer. Looking at the study overall: Patients got nivolumab 3 mg/kg on days 1, 15 and 29; combination added ipilimumab 1 mg/kg day 1. Study-wide results and caveats: From pretherapy to surgery, tumor richness and clonality rose with dual therapy. Pretherapy blood TCR richness correlated positively with resected tumor richness. TCR richness and clonality were higher in tumors than adjacent uninvolved lung.

On this clone: Its target is not known.

Repertoires were generated with immunoSEQ multiplex PCR, while TCRdb's copy carries only in-frame clones and drops some. Of about 6,800 clones in the sample, around 85% were seen once. V was clipped by 3 bases and J by 3 bases, with 12 bases between them. Germline-derived CDR1 and CDR2 are SGDLS and YYNGEE. The CDR3 spans 14 residues. The TCR comes from an adult with non-small cell lung cancer. The sample consisted of tumor tissue, taken after neoadjuvant nivolumab, alone or with ipilimumab, at or shortly before surgery. The chain is built from TRBV9 and TRBJ2-5; maybe TRBD2 (6 bases). CDR3 bases: TGTGCCAGCAGCGCAGGGACTCAGGAAGAGACCCAGTACTTC. Translating gives CASSAGTQEETQYF. Based on the CDR3 plus reference TRBV9 and TRBJ2-5, the full variable domain is DSGVTQTPKHLITATGQRVTLRCSPRSGDLSVYWYQQSLDQGLQFLIQYYNGEERAKGNILERFSAQQFPDLHSELNLSSLELGDSALYFCASSAGTQEETQYFGPGTRLLVL.